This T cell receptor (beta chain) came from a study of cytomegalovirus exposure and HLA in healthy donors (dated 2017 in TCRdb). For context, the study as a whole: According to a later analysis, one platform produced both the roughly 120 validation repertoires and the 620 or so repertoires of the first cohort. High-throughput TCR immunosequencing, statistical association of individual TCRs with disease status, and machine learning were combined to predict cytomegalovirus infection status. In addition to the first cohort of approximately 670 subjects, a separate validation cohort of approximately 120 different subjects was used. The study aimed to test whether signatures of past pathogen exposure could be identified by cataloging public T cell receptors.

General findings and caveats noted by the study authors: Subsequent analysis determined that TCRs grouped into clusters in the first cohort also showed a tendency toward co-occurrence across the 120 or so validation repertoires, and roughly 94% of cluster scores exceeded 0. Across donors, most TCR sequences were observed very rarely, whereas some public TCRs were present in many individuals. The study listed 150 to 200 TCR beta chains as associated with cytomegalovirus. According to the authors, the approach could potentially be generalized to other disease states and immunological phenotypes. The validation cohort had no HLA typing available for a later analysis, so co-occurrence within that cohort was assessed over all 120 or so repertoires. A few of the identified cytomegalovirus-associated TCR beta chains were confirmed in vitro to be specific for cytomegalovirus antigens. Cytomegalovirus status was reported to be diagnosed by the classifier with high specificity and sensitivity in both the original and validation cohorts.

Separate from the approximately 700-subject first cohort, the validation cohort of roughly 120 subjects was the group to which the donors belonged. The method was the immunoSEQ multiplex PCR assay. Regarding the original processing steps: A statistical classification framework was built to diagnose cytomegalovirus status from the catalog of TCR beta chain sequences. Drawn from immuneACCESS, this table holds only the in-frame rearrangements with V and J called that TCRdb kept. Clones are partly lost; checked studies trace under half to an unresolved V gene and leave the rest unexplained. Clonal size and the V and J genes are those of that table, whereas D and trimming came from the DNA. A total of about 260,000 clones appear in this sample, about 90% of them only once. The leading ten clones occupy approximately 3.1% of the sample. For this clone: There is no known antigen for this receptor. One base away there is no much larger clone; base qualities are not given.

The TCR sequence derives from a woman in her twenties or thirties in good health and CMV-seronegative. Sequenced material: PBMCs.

The CDR3 reads as follows: CSGGLGDEQFF. The bases read TGCAGCGGAGGACTAGGGGATGAGCAGTTCTTC. The chain joins TRBV29-1 to TRBJ2-1, and 7 junction bases match TRBD2. The CDR3 numbers 11 residues from cysteine through phenylalanine. Only CDR3 DNA remains: 33 bases, in frame from the first base. Sequences SQVTM (CDR1) and ANQGSEA (CDR2) are obtained from the germline V gene. Trimming accounts for 7 bases at V and 8 bases at J, while the number of junction bases matched to no gene is 5.